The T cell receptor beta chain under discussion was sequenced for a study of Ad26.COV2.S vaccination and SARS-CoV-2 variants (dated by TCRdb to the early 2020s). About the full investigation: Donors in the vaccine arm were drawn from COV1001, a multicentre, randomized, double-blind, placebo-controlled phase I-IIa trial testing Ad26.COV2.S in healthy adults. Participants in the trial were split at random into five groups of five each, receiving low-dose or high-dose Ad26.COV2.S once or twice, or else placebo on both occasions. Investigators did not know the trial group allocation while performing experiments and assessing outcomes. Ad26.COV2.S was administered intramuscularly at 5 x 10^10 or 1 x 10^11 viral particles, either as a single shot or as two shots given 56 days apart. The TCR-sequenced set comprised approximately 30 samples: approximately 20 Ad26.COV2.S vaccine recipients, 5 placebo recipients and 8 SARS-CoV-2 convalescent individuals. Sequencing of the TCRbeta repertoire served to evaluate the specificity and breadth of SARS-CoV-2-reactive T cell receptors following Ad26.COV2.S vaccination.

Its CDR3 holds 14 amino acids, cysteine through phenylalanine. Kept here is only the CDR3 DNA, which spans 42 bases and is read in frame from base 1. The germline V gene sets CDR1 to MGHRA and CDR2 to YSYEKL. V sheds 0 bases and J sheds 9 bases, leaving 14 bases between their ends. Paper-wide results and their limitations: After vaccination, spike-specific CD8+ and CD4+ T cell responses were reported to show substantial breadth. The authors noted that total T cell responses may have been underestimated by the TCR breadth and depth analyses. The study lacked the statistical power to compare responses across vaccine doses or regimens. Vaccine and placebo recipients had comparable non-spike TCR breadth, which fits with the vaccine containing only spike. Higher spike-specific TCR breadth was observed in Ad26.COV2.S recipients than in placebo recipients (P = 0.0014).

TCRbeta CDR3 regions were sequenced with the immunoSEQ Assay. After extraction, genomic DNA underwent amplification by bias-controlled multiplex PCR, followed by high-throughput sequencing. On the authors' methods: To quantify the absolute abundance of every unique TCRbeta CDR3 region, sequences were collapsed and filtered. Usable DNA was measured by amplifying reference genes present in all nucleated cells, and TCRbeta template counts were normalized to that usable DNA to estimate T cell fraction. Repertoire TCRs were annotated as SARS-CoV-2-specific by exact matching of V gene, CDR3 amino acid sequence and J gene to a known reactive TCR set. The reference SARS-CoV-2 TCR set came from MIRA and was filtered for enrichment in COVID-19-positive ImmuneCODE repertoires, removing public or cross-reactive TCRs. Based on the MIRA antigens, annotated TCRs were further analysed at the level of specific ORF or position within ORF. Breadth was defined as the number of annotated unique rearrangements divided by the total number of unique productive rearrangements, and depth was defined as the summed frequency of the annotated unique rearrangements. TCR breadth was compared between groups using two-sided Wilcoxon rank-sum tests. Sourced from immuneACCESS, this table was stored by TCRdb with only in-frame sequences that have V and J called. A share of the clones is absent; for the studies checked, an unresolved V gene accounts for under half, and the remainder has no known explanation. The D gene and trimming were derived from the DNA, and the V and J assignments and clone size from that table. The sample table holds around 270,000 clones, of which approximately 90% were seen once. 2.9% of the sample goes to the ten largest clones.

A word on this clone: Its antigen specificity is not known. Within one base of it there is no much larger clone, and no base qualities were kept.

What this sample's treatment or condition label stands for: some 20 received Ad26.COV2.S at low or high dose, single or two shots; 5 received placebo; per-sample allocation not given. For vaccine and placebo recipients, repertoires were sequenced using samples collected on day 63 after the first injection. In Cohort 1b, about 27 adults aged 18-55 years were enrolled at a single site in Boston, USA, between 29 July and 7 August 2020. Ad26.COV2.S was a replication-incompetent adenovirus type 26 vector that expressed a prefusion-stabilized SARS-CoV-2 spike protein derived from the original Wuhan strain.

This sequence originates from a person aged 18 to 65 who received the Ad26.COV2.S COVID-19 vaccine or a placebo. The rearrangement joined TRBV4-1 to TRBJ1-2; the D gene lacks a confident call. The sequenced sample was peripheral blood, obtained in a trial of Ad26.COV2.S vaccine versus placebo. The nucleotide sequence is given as TGCGCCAGCAGCCAAGAAACTGCCTCGTGGAGCTACACCTTC. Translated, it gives CASSQETASWSYTF.